These 5 T cell receptor beta chains originate from one sample sequenced in a study of Tregs in tolerant kidney transplant recipients (dated by TCRdb to 2018 to 2020). The library came from the immunoSEQ multiplex PCR assay. As stored in TCRdb, this immuneACCESS dataset retains in-frame rearrangements with V and J assigned. A fraction of the clones does not appear; measured against another copy, unresolved V genes explain less than half of the discrepancy, and the remainder lacks a known reason. For this sample the table gives roughly 64,000 clones, of which more than 95% were detected only once. The ten largest clones capture 0.34% of the sample. This specimen's time point label, interpreted: blood sample drawn before combined kidney and bone marrow transplant. The sample in question was Tregs from blood, obtained before the transplant. The receptor source for this set is a human donor who received a combined kidney and bone marrow transplant.

The chain is built from TRBV28 and TRBJ2-7; the D is unclear. V lost 9 bases and J lost 4, with 19 bases in between. The CDR3 contains 14 residues. Looked up from germline, CDR1 is MDHEN and CDR2 is SYDVKM. As DNA, the CDR3 is TGTGCCAGTAGACCGTGGTCCAGACAATACGAGCAGTACTTC. Translating gives CASRPWSRQYEQYF.

This clone was counted a single time. The rearrangement joins TRBV4-1 to TRBJ1-1; the D gene is possibly TRBD1 (6 bases). The CDR3 spans 18 residues. The V end lost 6 bases, the J end lost 0 bases, and 23 bases lay between the germline ends. Germline loops: CDR1 MGHRA, CDR2 YSYEKL. CDR3 sequence reads: CASSPRRGQGDMNTEAFF. As DNA, the CDR3 is TGCGCCAGCAGTCCTCGGCGGGGGCAGGGTGATATGAACACTGAAGCTTTCTTT.

The genes are TRBV28 and TRBJ1-5, with a possible D match to TRBD1 (6 bases). The germline gives CDR1 MDHEN, CDR2 SYDVKM. The length of the CDR3 is 16 residues. Trimming removed 1 base at V and 2 bases at J, with 12 bases between. The CDR3 DNA follows: TGTGCCAGCAGTTTATTGGGACAAATCGGCAATCAGCCCCAGCATTTT. Protein product: CASSLLGQIGNQPQHF.

This chain connects TRBV30 to TRBJ2-7; D may be TRBD2 (5 bases). Germline assignment: CDR1 GTSNPN and CDR2 SVGIG (reference sequence). This CDR3 is built from 11 residues. V gave up 4 bases and J gave up 12 bases, with 16 bases separating them. The CDR3, as DNA: TGTGCCTGGACCTTGGGCATGCTAGCGTACTTC. Translation: CAWTLGMLAYF.

The chain carries TRBV7-3 and TRBJ2-1, with 7 bases lining up with TRBD1. V lost 4 bases to trimming and J lost 3 bases; unmatched junction nucleotides: 6. Germline CDR1 SGHTA, CDR2 FQGTGA. This CDR3 contains 15 residues. CDR3 residues: CASSSRGNLYNEQFF. The CDR3 coding sequence is TGTGCCAGCAGCTCCAGGGGGAACCTCTACAATGAGCAGTTCTTC.